The 24 T cell receptor beta chains presented below share a single source sample, sequenced in a study of T cell clonotyping in hematopoietic cell transplantation. Produced via immunoSEQ multiplex PCR; TCRdb's table is partial and in-frame only. The sample carries about 36,000 clones, over 85% recorded once. Time point of the sample: recipient sample about 28 days before transplant, after cytoreduction. This sample comprised peripheral blood mononuclear cells, obtained before stem cell transplant. The receptors come from a man aged 35-49 years with chronic myeloid leukemia. Some clones in this sample may be carry-over from other donors' samples.

This sequence joins TRBV18 and TRBJ1-3; possible D gene TRBD1, 6 bases. Germline assignment: CDR1 KGHSH and CDR2 LQKENI. This CDR3 region has 11 residues. Trimming took 7 bases from V and 11 from J, leaving 12 bases between them. CDR3 sequence reads: CASYYGTSIYF. DNA for the CDR3: TGTGCCAGCTATTACGGGACATCCATATATTTT.

In regard to this clone: One junction end does not reproduce the germline sequence, and a read error may be involved. This chain connects TRBV7-7 to TRBJ2-5; D may match TRBD1 or TRBD2 (6 bases each). Germline CDR1 SSHAT, CDR2 FNYEAQ (reference sequence). CDR3 length equals 16 residues. CDR3 amino acids: CASSLGGLRRLETQYF. The DNA for the CDR3 is TGTGCTAGCAGCTTAGGGGGACTGAGGAGATTAGAGACCCAGTACTTC.

The V call is TRBV4-2, the J call TRBJ1-2; D is unresolved. The V end was cut by 4 bases, the J end by 0 bases, with 12 bases between. CDR3 length: 15 residues. Germline loops: CDR1 LGHNA, CDR2 YNFKEQ. The CDR3 nucleotides are TGTGCCAGCAGCCCCCCGGGCGTAACTAACTATGGCTACACCTTC. This codes for CASSPPGVTNYGYTF.

The chain recombines TRBV7-8 with TRBJ2-7, with 9 bases matching TRBD1. Germline lookup yields CDR1 SGHVS and CDR2 FQNEAQ. The J segment lost 3 bases and the V segment lost 3 bases, leaving 9 bases of the junction unmatched. This CDR3 comprises 16 residues. This chain's CDR3 is CASSFTGTGYDYEQYF. DNA for the CDR3: TGTGCCAGCAGCTTTACCGGGACAGGGTATGACTACGAGCAGTACTTC.

V is TRBV28 and J is TRBJ2-2; 7 nucleotides agree with TRBD1. The CDR3 runs 16 residues. The V segment lost 0 bases and the J segment 3 bases; nucleotides outside the gene matches: 4. Germline lookup yields CDR1 MDHEN and CDR2 SYDVKM. Written as DNA, the CDR3 is TGTGCCAGCAGTTTATGGAGGGGGCGCGACACCGGGGAGCTGTTTTTT. Translation gives CASSLWRGRDTGELFF.

This chain links TRBV21-1 with TRBJ1-2; the table's D call, TRBD1, was not checked against the DNA. TRBV21-1 is shown as a pseudogene. This CDR3 is 17 amino acids long. In DNA form, the CDR3 reads TGTGCCAGCAGCAAACCTCGGACAGGTAGGTTGCGTTATGGCTACACCTTC. This translates into CASSKPRTGRLRYGYTF.

The rearrangement uses TRBV30 and TRBJ1-1; 7 bases agree with TRBD1. There are 13 residues in the CDR3. The V gene's germline CDR1 is GTSNPN and CDR2 SVGIG (reference sequence). J lost 4 bases, V lost 3 bases, and 5 bases had no gene match. The CDR3 reads CAWRDRRGTEAFF. DNA of the CDR3: TGTGCCTGGAGGGACAGGCGTGGCACTGAAGCTTTCTTT. The full variable domain, its missing parts supplied by reference TRBV30 and TRBJ1-1, is SQTIHQWPATLVQPVGSPLSLECTVEGTSNPNLYWYRQAAGRGLQLLFYSVGIGQISSEVPQNLSASRPQDRQFILSSKKLLLSDSGFYLCAWRDRRGTEAFFGQGTRLTVV.

V is TRBV27 and J is TRBJ2-7; 15 bases line up with TRBD2. V shed 3 bases, J shed 1 base, and the junction held 1 base outside the gene matches. The germline gives CDR1 MNHEY, CDR2 SMNVEV (reference sequence). This CDR3 is built from 16 residues. CDR3 bases: TGTGCCAGCAGTTTGGGACTAGCGGGGGGTTCCTACGAGCAGTACTTC. It specifies CASSLGLAGGSYEQYF.

The chain combines TRBV25-1 with TRBJ1-6; D uncertain. Trimming stripped 2 bases from V and 0 bases from J, with 8 bases between. Per germline, CDR1 MGHDK and CDR2 SYGVNS. This CDR3 comprises 16 residues. The CDR3 loop is CASSEKGPSYNSPLHF. The DNA for the CDR3 is TGTGCCAGCAGTGAAAAAGGGCCCTCCTATAATTCACCCCTCCACTTT.

This chain joins TRBV7-3 and TRBJ1-5; perhaps TRBD1 as D (5 bases). This CDR3 is 13 amino acids long. With 3 bases removed from V and 5 bases from J, the gap between germline ends came to 8 bases. From germline, CDR1 is SGHTA and CDR2 FQGTGA. CDR3 sequence: CASSLGGDQPQHF. In DNA form, the CDR3 reads TGTGCCAGCAGCTTGGGAGGGGATCAGCCCCAGCATTTT.

The chain has TRBV5-5 and TRBJ2-2; D gene ambiguous. Germline V gives CDR1 SGHKS, CDR2 YYEKEE (reference sequence). The CDR3 is 11 residues long. Trimming took 0 bases from V and 8 from J, leaving 2 bases between them. Here the CDR3 reads CASSLEGELFF. The CDR3 DNA sequence: TGTGCCAGCAGCTTGGAGGGGGAGCTGTTTTTT. The complete variable domain, with remaining parts taken from reference TRBV5-5 and TRBJ2-2, reads DAGVTQSPTHLIKTRGQQVTLRCSPISGHKSVSWYQQVLGQGPQFIFQYYEKEERGRGNFPDRFSARQFPNYSSELNVNALLLGDSALYLCASSLEGELFFGEGSRLTVL.

The CDR3 DNA is TGTGCCAGCAGCTCCGCTTCCTACAGGGGCCGTAATTCACCCCTCCACTTT. Its translation is CASSSASYRGRNSPLHF. The chain is built from TRBV5-6 and TRBJ1-6; 7 nucleotides agree with TRBD1. Trimming took 3 bases from V and 6 from J; bases not matched to a gene: 12. Germline V gene data show CDR1 as SGHDT and CDR2 as YYEEEE. The CDR3 has 17 residues.

The chain employs TRBV4-2 and TRBJ1-1, with D possibly TRBD1 on 6 matching bases. The length of the CDR3 is 24 residues. V was clipped by 3 bases and J by 4 bases, with 42 bases between them. The germline V gene encodes CDR1 LGHNA and CDR2 YNFKEQ. The CDR3 region has the DNA TGTGCCAGCAGCCATAATAAGTTTGAGCTAACCTACAATCAGGGGTACCTAGTGAGCACTGAAGCTTTCTTT. Translation: CASSHNKFELTYNQGYLVSTEAFF.

The chain employs TRBV28 and TRBJ1-2, with D unresolved. Looked up from germline, CDR1 is MDHEN and CDR2 is SYDVKM. The CDR3 covers 14 residues. Trimming shortened V by 5 bases and J by 4 bases, and 14 bases separated the two germline ends. CDR3 region: CASSILDWGYGYTF. In nucleotides, the CDR3 is TGTGCCAGCAGTATCCTCGATTGGGGCTATGGCTACACCTTC.

V and J are TRBV11-2 and TRBJ2-3, with D possibly TRBD2 on 6 matching bases. The CDR3 runs 18 residues. The ends were cut back, 5 bases at V and 2 bases at J, with 23 bases in the middle. The germline V gene encodes CDR1 SGHAT and CDR2 FQNNGV. This chain's CDR3 is CASSTPSKGMGLTDTQYF. DNA for the CDR3: TGTGCCAGCAGCACCCCGAGTAAGGGCATGGGACTCACAGATACGCAGTATTTT.

CDR3 nucleotides: TGTGCCATCAGTACGGGACAGGTGGCCTACGAGCAGTACTTC. Encoded protein: CAISTGQVAYEQYF. The chain links TRBV10-3 to TRBJ2-7; 8 bases agree with TRBD1. V shed 5 bases and J 2 bases; nucleotides not matched to a gene: 5. The CDR3 contains 14 residues. Germline CDR1 is ENHRY and CDR2 is SYGVKD.

The chain has TRBV4-1 and TRBJ1-5, with TRBD1 as a possible D gene (6 bases). The CDR3 has 16 amino acids. The germline V gene has CDR1 MGHRA and CDR2 YSYEKL. Between the trimmed V and J ends, which lost 4 bases and 0 bases, there was a span of 13 bases. CDR3 residues: CASSRNTGPSNQPQHF. The CDR3 DNA is TGCGCCAGCAGCCGTAATACAGGGCCTAGCAATCAGCCCCAGCATTTT.

The chain carries TRBV6-5 and TRBJ2-3; a weak D match, TRBD2 (6 bases). V shed 5 bases and J shed 6 bases, with 18 bases lying between them. Per the germline V gene, CDR1 is MNHEY and CDR2 is SVGAGI. The CDR3 runs to 15 residues. CDR3 nucleotide sequence: TGTGCCAGCAGTGGCCCCCCTCTACTAGCTGATACGCAGTATTTT. Amino acid sequence: CASSGPPLLADTQYF.

The chain joins TRBV30 to TRBJ1-6; D unresolved. Germline lookup yields CDR1 GTSNPN and CDR2 SVGIG (reference sequence). The CDR3 is 14 residues long. Between the trimmed V and J ends, which lost 0 bases and 9 bases, there was a span of 12 bases. The CDR3 is CAWSVMIIGSPLHF. CDR3 coding DNA: TGTGCCTGGAGTGTAATGATAATCGGTTCACCCCTCCACTTT.

The genes are TRBV2 and TRBJ1-4, with D possibly TRBD1 on 5 matching bases. The V gene's germline CDR1 is SNHLY and CDR2 FYNNEI. V gave up 4 bases and J gave up 4 bases, with 10 bases separating them. The CDR3 covers 14 residues. CDR3 in amino acids: CASSGGRGNEKLFF. For the CDR3, the DNA is TGTGCCAGCAGTGGGGGAAGGGGTAATGAAAAACTGTTTTTT.

The V and J genes are TRBV28 and TRBJ1-2, with 8 nucleotides matching TRBD1. The junction had 18 bases not matched to a gene; V was cut back by 5 bases and J by 4 bases. Germline V CDR1 and CDR2: MDHEN, SYDVKM. This CDR3 contains 18 residues. The CDR3 protein is CASSPGGQGDLLFYGYTF. In DNA form, the CDR3 reads TGTGCCAGCAGTCCAGGAGGACAGGGAGACTTGCTCTTCTATGGCTACACCTTC.

This rearrangement joins TRBV5-4 to TRBJ2-5, with TRBD2 matching 8 bases. There are 17 residues in the CDR3. In germline, CDR1 is SGHNT, CDR2 YYREEE (reference sequence). After removal of 2 bases from V and 4 bases from J, the junction contained 13 bases not matched to a gene. CDR3 residues: CASSLGTRSSSRETQYF. CDR3 DNA: TGTGCCAGCAGCTTAGGGACTAGATCGAGCTCGAGAGAGACCCAGTACTTC.

V usage is TRBV4-3 and J usage is TRBJ2-3; 7 bases map to TRBD1. Germline V gives CDR1 LGHNA, CDR2 YSLEER. The CDR3 consists of 20 residues. Trimming cost V 3 bases and J 3 bases; bases outside gene matches: 21. CDR3 sequence: CASSHRRQGPISVRTDTQYF. DNA of the CDR3: TGCGCCAGCAGCCATCGTAGACAGGGTCCTATATCGGTGAGGACAGATACGCAGTATTTT.

In DNA, the CDR3 is TGTGCCATCAGTGGGGGGGGGTGGTCCACTGAAGCTTTCTTT. It yields the protein CAISGGGWSTEAFF. The chain couples TRBV10-3 to TRBJ1-1; TRBD1 is a possible D gene (5 bases). Trimming stripped 4 bases from V and 4 bases from J, with 13 bases between. The germline V gene has CDR1 ENHRY and CDR2 SYGVKD. This CDR3 region has 14 residues.